Only one count was recorded for the clone carrying this TCR beta chain. The sample belongs to a study of T-cell memory formation after mild COVID-19. With 0 bases removed from V and 5 bases from J, the gap between germline ends came to 9 bases. Germline loops: CDR1 SGDLS, CDR2 YYNGEE. This CDR3 has 13 residues. TCRdb reprocessed the 5' RACE reads via MiXCR and lists one record per CDR3 protein. This table holds about 440,000 distinct CDR3 sequences, roughly 20% found once. The chain is built from TRBV9 and TRBJ2-7, with a possible D match to TRBD1 (6 bases). This receptor was identified in an adult woman who had mild COVID-19 (a few samples of this study predate the infection). Cell type and time point are not known. Sequenced sample: PBMCs or a T cell subset sorted from them (not recorded which). CDR3 amino acids: CASSVGWGHEQYF. The CDR3 region has the DNA TGTGCCAGCAGCGTAGGTTGGGGGCACGAGCAGTACTTC.